The 8 T cell receptor beta chains in this list originate from one sample, sequenced in a study of T cells in Graves' hyperthyroidism and ophthalmopathy (dated by TCRdb to 2018 to 2020). Library method: multiplex PCR. Sequencing took place on an Illumina HiSeq 2000. The TCR beta CDR3 regions were amplified from RNA transcripts. For the first round of RT-PCR on the TCR CDR3, the HTBI primer set was used together with the Qiagen OneStep RT-PCR kit. TCRdb handled the public reads itself, with Q25 trimming in fastp and clone calling in MiXCR, and kept productive beta chains. One record per CDR3 amino acid sequence lists the most common genes and DNA. The sample table shows roughly 510,000 distinct CDR3 sequences, and 46% are seen once. The ten biggest clones cover roughly 45% of the sample. The material sequenced was peripheral blood or thyroid tissue (not recorded which). The receptors come from an adult woman with Graves' disease, either hyperthyroidism or ophthalmopathy (not recorded which).

The rearrangement links TRBV7-9 to TRBJ1-5; D gene unclear. Germline lookup yields CDR1 SEHNR and CDR2 FQNEAQ (reference sequence). There are 16 residues in the CDR3. The V gene lost 1 base and the J gene lost 0 bases, with 10 bases spanning the gap. The CDR3 nucleotides read TGTGCCAGCAGCTTAGTGGGAGGATATAGCAATCAGCCCCAGCATTTT. This translates into CASSLVGGYSNQPQHF.

This clonotype was detected ten times or more. This rearrangement joins TRBV4-1 to TRBJ2-5; 8 nucleotides agree with TRBD1. V shed 4 bases and J 2 bases; nucleotides not matched to a gene: 6. CDR1 is MGHRA and CDR2 is YSYEKL in the germline V gene. This CDR3 region has 15 residues. The CDR3 region has the DNA TGCGCCAGCAGCCGGTTAGGGGACAGGCAAGAGACCCAGTACTTC. The encoded protein is CASSRLGDRQETQYF.

The V gene is TRBV7-9, the J gene TRBJ1-4; 7 bases agree with TRBD1. The trim removed 5 bases at V and 4 bases at J, leaving 10 bases unmatched. The germline gives CDR1 SEHNR, CDR2 FQNEAQ (reference sequence). The CDR3 has 16 amino acids. Here the CDR3 reads CASSHRDSLYNEKLFF. The CDR3 bases are TGTGCCAGCAGCCACCGGGACAGTCTGTATAATGAAAAACTGTTTTTT.

This clonotype was seen more than once but under ten times. The chain is built from TRBV10-3 and TRBJ2-7; perhaps TRBD2 as D (5 bases). CDR3 length: 14 amino acids. The ends were cut back, 3 bases at V and 1 base at J, with 10 bases in the middle. CDR1 ENHRY and CDR2 SYGVKD come from the germline V gene. CDR3 amino acids: CAISEVARSYEQYF. In nucleotides, the CDR3 is TGTGCCATCAGTGAAGTAGCGAGGTCCTACGAGCAGTACTTC.

V is TRBV29-1 and J is TRBJ2-3; TRBD2 is a possible D gene (5 bases). Germline CDR1 and CDR2: SQVTM and ANQGSEA. V lost 3 bases and J 3 bases, leaving 13 bases between the germline ends. The CDR3 has 14 residues. The CDR3 sequence is CSVEALAQTDTQYF. CDR3 nucleotides: TGCAGCGTTGAGGCGTTAGCGCAGACAGATACGCAGTATTTT.

The sample holds many counts of this clonotype. The chain combines TRBV2 with TRBJ1-5; D call uncertain. The CDR3 consists of 14 residues. Trimming removed 6 bases at V and 2 bases at J, with 11 bases between. The germline gives CDR1 SNHLY, CDR2 FYNNEI. CDR3 sequence: CASRGMVGNQPQHF. The CDR3 nucleotides are TGTGCCAGCAGGGGGATGGTTGGCAATCAGCCCCAGCATTTT. The full variable domain, completed using reference TRBV2 and TRBJ1-5, is EPEVTQTPSHQVTQMGQEVILRCVPISNHLYFYWYRQILGQKVEFLVSFYNNEISEKSEIFDDQFSVERPDGSNFTLKIRSTKLEDSAMYFCASRGMVGNQPQHFGDGTRLSIL.

This clonotype was counted once. The chain links TRBV9 to TRBJ1-6; D remains ambiguous. With 7 bases removed from V and 7 bases from J, the gap between germline ends came to 18 bases. The germline gives CDR1 SGDLS, CDR2 YYNGEE. The CDR3 runs 15 residues. The CDR3, as DNA: TGTGCCAGCCGAGAACAGCCTAACCAAAATTCACCCCTCCACTTT. Protein sequence: CASREQPNQNSPLHF. The full variable domain, in which reference TRBV9 and TRBJ1-6 provide the parts outside the CDR3, is DSGVTQTPKHLITATGQRVTLRCSPRSGDLSVYWYQQSLDQGLQFLIQYYNGEERAKGNILERFSAQQFPDLHSELNLSSLELGDSALYFCASREQPNQNSPLHFGNGTRLTVT.

The sample holds many counts of this clonotype. This chain uses TRBV10-3 with TRBJ1-5; D perhaps matches TRBD1 (6 bases). The ends were cut back, 0 bases at V and 3 bases at J, with 18 bases in the middle. The CDR3 spans 18 residues. CDR1 ENHRY and CDR2 SYGVKD come from the germline V gene. CDR3 sequence (DNA): TGTGCCATCAGTGAGTCGGTTGTTTCGGGGGCCTACAATCAGCCCCAGCATTTT. Its protein product is CAISESVVSGAYNQPQHF.